The rows below give T cell receptor beta chains drawn from one sample of a study of cytomegalovirus exposure and HLA in healthy donors. Produced via immunoSEQ multiplex PCR; TCRdb's table is partial and in-frame only. The table shows approximately 27,000 clones, with roughly 66% occurring only once. Sample: PBMCs. The receptors here all came from a male donor in good health and CMV-seropositive. The CDR3 runs from the conserved cysteine through the conserved F or W. D genes are given only for firm matches. Size values are once, few and many counts, or a class for expanded clones, and some rows have none.

CASSRRQGPENEQFF,TGTGCCAGCAGCCGTAGACAGGGGCCGGAAAATGAGCAGTTCTTC,.,TRBV11-2,TRBD1,TRBJ2-1
CASGKGELVTEAFF,TGTGCCAGCGGAAAGGGGGAGTTGGTCACTGAAGCTTTCTTT,few,TRBV11-3,.,TRBJ1-1
CASSFSGVTEAFF,TGTGCCAGCAGTTTCTCAGGGGTAACTGAAGCTTTCTTT,.,TRBV27,.,TRBJ1-1
CASSPGTFEGQYF,TGTGCCAGCAGCCCCGGGACTTTCGAGGGGCAGTATTTT,.,TRBV7-3,.,TRBJ2-3
CASLERGTDTQYF,TGTGCCAGCCTAGAGCGGGGCACAGATACGCAGTATTTT,.,TRBV18,.,TRBJ2-3
CAISQGSGGELFF,TGTGCCATCAGTCAGGGATCCGGGGGGGAGCTGTTTTTT,few,TRBV10-3,.,TRBJ2-2
CASSLWQGLSYGYTF,TGTGCCAGCAGCTTATGGCAGGGACTGTCTTATGGCTACACCTTC,.,TRBV11-2,.,TRBJ1-2
CASEEYNEQFF,TGTGCCAGTGAAGAGTACAATGAGCAGTTCTTC,.,TRBV19,.,TRBJ2-1
CASSLAGDLSEAFF,TGTGCCAGCAGCTTGGCTGGAGACCTATCTGAAGCTTTCTTT,.,TRBV5-6,.,TRBJ1-1
CASSLNRLRSGANVLTF,TGTGCCAGCAGTTTAAACCGATTGAGATCTGGGGCCAACGTCCTGACTTTC,.,TRBV28,.,TRBJ2-6
CASIEGTTGANVLTF,TGTGCCAGCATCGAAGGGACTACCGGGGCCAACGTCCTGACTTTC,few,TRBV6-1,TRBD2,TRBJ2-6
CASSRDNGRSGANVLTF,TGTGCCAGCAGCCGGGACAACGGGAGGTCTGGGGCCAACGTCCTGACTTTC,.,TRBV5-4,.,TRBJ2-6
CASTASTLVRQPQHF,TGTGCCAGCACCGCGAGTACCCTAGTACGTCAGCCCCAGCATTTT,.,TRBV6-5,.,TRBJ1-5
CASSLVSVGSNEQFF,TGCGCCAGCAGCTTGGTGTCTGTCGGGAGTAATGAGCAGTTCTTC,.,TRBV5-1,.,TRBJ2-1
CASSFGGQGGHEQYF,TGTGCCAGCAGCTTTGGGGGACAGGGGGGACACGAGCAGTACTTC,many,TRBV7-9,TRBD1,TRBJ2-7
CASSLSGTGLGEQYF,TGCGCCAGCAGCTTGTCTGGGACAGGCCTAGGCGAGCAGTACTTC,.,TRBV5-1,TRBD1,TRBJ2-7
CASSSTGGDYGYTF,TGTGCCAGCAGCTCGACAGGGGGGGACTATGGCTACACCTTC,.,TRBV28,TRBD1,TRBJ1-2
CASSLWYGDPMNTEAFF,TGTGCCAGCAGTTTATGGTACGGGGATCCCATGAACACTGAAGCTTTCTTT,.,TRBV28,.,TRBJ1-1
CASSSGGNAIYF,TGCGCCAGCTCATCGGGGGGAAACGCCATATATTTT,.,TRBV5-1,.,TRBJ1-3
CASSPWGGEEKLFF,TGTGCCAGCTCACCATGGGGCGGAGAAGAAAAACTGTTTTTT,.,TRBV18,.,TRBJ1-4
CAISGGLAAGTGELFF,TGTGCCATCAGTGGCGGACTAGCGGCGGGCACCGGGGAGCTGTTTTTT,.,TRBV10-3,TRBD2,TRBJ2-2
CASSEWRQGANSPLHF,TGTGCCAGCAGTGAATGGCGGCAGGGGGCAAATTCACCCCTCCACTTT,.,TRBV25-1,TRBD1,TRBJ1-6
CASTYRTGNEQYF,TGTGCCAGCACCTATCGCACAGGGAACGAGCAGTACTTC,few,TRBV6-5,.,TRBJ2-7
CASSLQGASGTEAFF,TGTGCCAGCAGCTTACAAGGGGCCTCGGGCACTGAAGCTTTCTTT,.,TRBV7-3,.,TRBJ1-1
CASAGQGYNEQFF,TGTGCCTCGGCGGGACAGGGTTACAATGAGCAGTTCTTC,.,TRBV27,TRBD1,TRBJ2-1
CASSFMNTEAFF,TGTGCCAGCAGCTTCATGAACACTGAAGCTTTCTTT,few,TRBV5-6,.,TRBJ1-1
CASRLGRTDLMNTEAFF,TGTGCAAGTCGCTTAGGAAGGACAGACCTAATGAACACTGAAGCTTTCTTT,few,TRBV12-2,.,TRBJ1-1
CASSPGAGADQPQHF,TGCGCCAGCAGCCCAGGCGCAGGGGCCGATCAGCCCCAGCATTTT,many,TRBV4-1,.,TRBJ1-5
CASSDSISRETQYF,TGTGCCAGCAGCGACAGCATTTCGCGCGAGACCCAGTACTTC,.,TRBV7-9,.,TRBJ2-5
CASSRNPGTGSMNEQFF,TGTGCCAGCAGCCGTAACCCGGGGACAGGGTCAATGAATGAGCAGTTCTTC,.,TRBV7-6,TRBD1,TRBJ2-1
CAWSVTGVGWGQPQHF,TGTGCCTGGAGCGTGACAGGAGTGGGATGGGGTCAGCCCCAGCATTTT,.,TRBV30,.,TRBJ1-5
CASSRPGTGGNYGYTF,TGTGCCAGCAGCCGCCCCGGGACAGGGGGCAACTATGGCTACACCTTC,.,TRBV16,TRBD1,TRBJ1-2
CASREESYEQYF,TGTGCCAGCAGGGAGGAGAGTTACGAGCAGTACTTC,.,TRBV28,.,TRBJ2-7
CASSVLQGAGKLFF,TGCGCCAGCAGCGTCCTCCAGGGGGCTGGAAAACTGTTTTTT,.,TRBV5-1,TRBD1,TRBJ1-4
CAWSVLVGQFF,TGTGCCTGGAGTGTGCTAGTGGGGCAGTTCTTC,.,TRBV30,.,TRBJ2-1
CSVGTATNGYTF,TGCAGCGTGGGGACAGCTACTAATGGCTACACCTTC,.,TRBV29-1,TRBD1,TRBJ1-2
CASSNGGTGVFGYTF,TGTGCCAGCAGTAACGGGGGGACAGGGGTTTTTGGCTACACCTTC,once,TRBV5-8,TRBD1,TRBJ1-2
CASSRTPPHEQYF,TGTGCCAGCAGTCGGACACCCCCCCACGAGCAGTACTTC,many,TRBV28,.,TRBJ2-7
CASSQDSAGNTDTQYF,TGCGCCAGCAGCCAAGATTCTGCGGGAAACACAGATACGCAGTATTTT,once,TRBV4-1,.,TRBJ2-3
CASSLIRSVTGTEAFF,TGTGCCAGCAGCTTAATTAGGTCCGTCACGGGCACTGAAGCTTTCTTT,few,TRBV7-9,.,TRBJ1-1
CASSYADRNTEAFF,TGTGCCAGCAGTTACGCGGACAGGAACACTGAAGCTTTCTTT,.,TRBV6-5,.,TRBJ1-1
CASSGGLIKNTEAFF,TGCGCCAGCAGCGGCGGACTTATCAAAAACACTGAAGCTTTCTTT,.,TRBV5-1,.,TRBJ1-1
CATRGPNYEQYF,TGTGCCACCAGGGGGCCCAACTACGAGCAGTACTTC,.,TRBV28,TRBD1,TRBJ2-7
CASSPGRLAGETQYF,TGTGCCAGCAGCCCCGGGAGACTAGCGGGGGAGACCCAGTACTTC,once,TRBV5-6,TRBD2,TRBJ2-5
CASSLRGSFSNQPQHF,TGTGCCAGCAGCTTACGGGGGTCATTTAGCAATCAGCCCCAGCATTTT,.,TRBV7-8,.,TRBJ1-5
CASSQKYRGNQPQHF,TGTGCCAGCAGTCAGAAATACAGGGGCAATCAGCCCCAGCATTTT,few,TRBV28,.,TRBJ1-5